These T cell receptor beta chains were read from a single sample in a study of blood T cell repertoires in COVID-19. Repertoires were generated with immunoSEQ multiplex PCR, while TCRdb's copy carries only in-frame clones and drops some. The sample yields 250,000 or so clones, roughly 80% seen once. Sequencing was carried out using peripheral blood. The receptors come from a woman aged 18-35 years with acute or convalescent COVID-19. The CDR3 runs from the conserved cysteine through the conserved F or W. Each record gives: clone size, D gene, V gene, J gene, CDR3 DNA, CDR3 protein. D genes are given only for firm matches. For some rows the clone size is stated as once, few or many, or as a class when expanded; others skip it.

NA	TRBD2	TRBV3-1/TRBV3-2	TRBJ2-5	TGTGCCAGCAGCCAATCCAGCTTAGCGGGAGAGACCCAGTACTTC	CASSQSSLAGETQYF
NA	NA	TRBV20-1	TRBJ1-5	TGCAGTGCTAGTCCCAGGGTTAGCAATCAGCCCCAGCATTTT	CSASPRVSNQPQHF
NA	NA	TRBV7-2	TRBJ2-3	TGTGCCAGCAGCCCCGGGTTAGATACGCAGTATTTT	CASSPGLDTQYF
NA	NA	TRBV7-2	TRBJ1-3	TGTGCCAGCAGTCACCTTTCAGGATCCTCTGGAAACACCATATATTTT	CASSHLSGSSGNTIYF
NA	TRBD2	TRBV9	TRBJ2-3	TGTGCCAGCAGCGTAGCCCCTAGCGGGAGCGCAGATACGCAGTATTTT	CASSVAPSGSADTQYF
NA	TRBD2	TRBV3-1/TRBV3-2	TRBJ2-1	TGTGCCAGCAGCCAAGGTTTTAGGAAGGTGTCTAGCGGACTGAGCTCCTACAATGAGCAGTTCTTC	CASSQGFRKVSSGLSSYNEQFF
NA	NA	TRBV30	TRBJ1-2	TGTGCCTGGAGTGTAGACAGCGACGAAGTCTATGGCTACACCTTC	CAWSVDSDEVYGYTF
NA	NA	TRBV18	TRBJ1-5	TGTGCCAGCTCACCATCGACAGTCGATCAGCCCCAGCATTTT	CASSPSTVDQPQHF
NA	TRBD2	TRBV27	TRBJ2-1	TGTGCCAGCAGTTTAAAGCCGGGACTAGCGGGTAACAATGAGCAGTTCTTC	CASSLKPGLAGNNEQFF
NA	TRBD2	TRBV4-3	TRBJ2-7	TGCGCCAGCAGCCGAACTAGCGGCTACGAGCAGTACTTC	CASSRTSGYEQYF
NA	TRBD1	TRBV27	TRBJ1-2	TGTGCCAGCAGTCTCGGGACAGGGGCTCGGGGCTACACCTTC	CASSLGTGARGYTF
NA	TRBD1	TRBV27	TRBJ1-5	TGTGCCAGCAGTTTATGGGGGACAGGGGGGAATAGCAATCAGCCCCAGCATTTT	CASSLWGTGGNSNQPQHF
NA	NA	TRBV4-1	TRBJ2-1	TGCGCCAGCAGCCAAGAAACCATAGGACTACTAAAAAACTCCTACAATGAGCAGTTCTTC	CASSQETIGLLKNSYNEQFF
NA	NA	TRBV28	TRBJ2-1	TGTGCCAGCAGTTTAGTGGGCAGGGTACAATGGGAGCAGTTCTTC	CASSLVGRVQWEQFF
NA	NA	TRBV4-3	TRBJ1-2	TGCGCCAGCAGCCAAGACCCGCCCTTATACTCACGAGGTGGCTACACCTTC	CASSQDPPLYSRGGYTF
few	NA	TRBV12-5	TRBJ1-3	TGTGCTAGTGGTTTGTTCACGACAGTCAGAGCCTCTGGAAACACCATATATTTT	CASGLFTTVRASGNTIYF
NA	NA	TRBV5-1	TRBJ2-1	TGCGCCAGCAGCTTCGGTACCGCAACCTACAATGAGCAGTTCTTC	CASSFGTATYNEQFF
NA	NA	TRBV2	TRBJ1-2	TGTGCCAGCACTCTTACTGGTGGCTACACCTTC	CASTLTGGYTF
NA	TRBD1	TRBV29-1	TRBJ1-2	TGCAGCGTCTTCACAGGGGGCCTGGACGGCTACACCTTC	CSVFTGGLDGYTF
NA	TRBD2	TRBV20-1	TRBJ2-7	TGCAGTGCTAGTGGCCTAGCGGGCTCCTACGAGCAGTACTTC	CSASGLAGSYEQYF
NA	TRBD2	TRBV5-1	TRBJ2-1	TGCGCCAGCAGCTTAACGACTAGCACCCAATCTGAGCAGTTCTTC	CASSLTTSTQSEQFF
NA	NA	TRBV6-5	TRBJ2-7	TGTGCCAGCAGTTATACGGGGAAGAGCTCCTACGAGCAGTACTTC	CASSYTGKSSYEQYF
NA	TRBD2	TRBV28	TRBJ2-5	TGTGCCAGCAGTTCTAGCGGGAGTGTGGAGACCCAGTACTTC	CASSSSGSVETQYF
NA	NA	TRBV27	TRBJ2-3	TGTGCCAGCAGTTTAAACGGAGTCACAGATACGCAGTATTTT	CASSLNGVTDTQYF
once	TRBD1	TRBV30	TRBJ2-2	TGTGCCTGGACTTACCGGGACAGGGATACCGGGGAGCTGTTTTTT	CAWTYRDRDTGELFF
NA	TRBD1	TRBV4-3	TRBJ1-2	TGCGCCAGCAGCCAGAGTGTGACAGGGGGCGGCTACACCTTC	CASSQSVTGGGYTF
NA	TRBD2	TRBV7-6	TRBJ2-1	TGTGCCAGCAGCTTAGACACTAGCGGGAGGGCCGGTTTGAATAATGAGCAGTTCTTC	CASSLDTSGRAGLNNEQFF
few	NA	TRBV6-1	TRBJ1-2	TGTGCCAGCAGTGAATCGGGACTTCGCTATGGCTACACCTTC	CASSESGLRYGYTF
NA	NA	TRBV7-8	TRBJ2-1	TGTGCCAGCAGCTTAGCGGGCGGGAAGGGGTACAATGAGCAGTTCTTC	CASSLAGGKGYNEQFF
NA	NA	TRBV5-1	TRBJ2-7	TGCGCCAGCAGCTGGACAACGTCCGGCGAGCAGTACTTC	CASSWTTSGEQYF
NA	NA	TRBV19	TRBJ2-2	TGTGCCAGTAGTCCAGGGGTGAACACCGGGGAGCTGTTTTTT	CASSPGVNTGELFF
NA	NA	TRBV4-3	TRBJ1-3	TGCGCCAGCAGCCAAGACATCAGCTCTGGAAACACCATATATTTT	CASSQDISSGNTIYF
NA	TRBD2	TRBV9	TRBJ2-1	TGTGCCAGCAGCGTAGTGGGCGGGAGCTCCTACAATGAGCAGTTCTTC	CASSVVGGSSYNEQFF
many	NA	TRBV14	TRBJ1-2	TGTGCCAGCAGCTGGACAGTTAACTATGGCTACACCTTC	CASSWTVNYGYTF
NA	TRBD2	TRBV4-3	TRBJ2-7	TGCGCCAGCAGCCAAGATGCGGGAGGGCCGGGGGAGCAGTACTTC	CASSQDAGGPGEQYF
NA	TRBD1	TRBV7-2	TRBJ2-7	TGTGCCAGCAGCACGCGGACAGGATCCTACGAGCAGTACTTC	CASSTRTGSYEQYF
NA	NA	TRBV19	TRBJ2-7	TGTGCCAGTAGCGGGAGAAGTGGTCCCGGCGCGAGACAGAGACTCTACGAGCAGTACTTC	CASSGRSGPGARQRLYEQYF
NA	TRBD1	TRBV5-3	TRBJ2-7	TGTGCCAGAAGCTTGGAGGACAGGGTCTGGCAGTACTTC	CARSLEDRVWQYF
NA	NA	TRBV7-2	TRBJ2-1	TGTGCCAGCAGCCCCTCGGAGATGTTTTACTACAATGAGCAGTTCTTC	CASSPSEMFYYNEQFF
NA	NA	TRBV30	TRBJ2-2	TGTGCCTGGAGTGTACTGGTCGGGGAGCTGTTTTTT	CAWSVLVGELFF
NA	NA	TRBV12-1	TRBJ2-5	TGTGCCAGCAGCGCCGTAGCGGGAGGTGGAGAGACCCAGTACTTC	CASSAVAGGGETQYF
NA	NA	TRBV4-3	TRBJ1-1	TGCGCCAGCAGCCAGACCGACGTGGGCGTAAACACTGAAGCTTTCTTT	CASSQTDVGVNTEAFF
NA	NA	TRBV7-9	TRBJ2-7	TGTGCCAGCAGCTTAGGAGCCGGGAGCTCCTACGAGCAGTACTTC	CASSLGAGSSYEQYF
NA	NA	TRBV5-8	TRBJ1-2	TGTGCCAGCAGCTCCAGGGTGGGGGGCTACACCTTC	CASSSRVGGYTF
NA	NA	TRBV6-5	TRBJ1-3	TGTGCCAGCAGCTCGGGACTCCTACGAGCAAACACCATATATTTT	CASSSGLLRANTIYF
NA	NA	TRBV28	TRBJ2-3	TGTGCCAGCAGTTTTCTTTCCGACAGCCGCACAGATACGCAGTATTTT	CASSFLSDSRTDTQYF
NA	TRBD1	TRBV2	TRBJ2-7	TGTGCCAGCAGTGATAGGGGGCCCTACGAGCAGTACTTC	CASSDRGPYEQYF
NA	NA	TRBV6-1	TRBJ2-7	TGTGCCAGCAGTGAAGAGGGAACAGGACCTAGGGGCGAGCAGTACTTC	CASSEEGTGPRGEQYF
NA	NA	TRBV2	TRBJ2-7	TGTGCCAGCAGTCGGCTAGCAAACCATTACGAGCAGTACTTC	CASSRLANHYEQYF
NA	TRBD2	TRBV7-9	TRBJ2-1	TGTGCCAGCAGCTTAGGCGGGAGGGACTACAATGAGCAGTTCTTC	CASSLGGRDYNEQFF
NA	NA	TRBV19	TRBJ1-2	TGTGCCAGTAGTATAGAAATTGCCCCGCGGAATGGCTACACCTTC	CASSIEIAPRNGYTF
NA	TRBD2	TRBV3-1/TRBV3-2	TRBJ2-1	TGTGCCAGCAGCCCTTGGGGCGGGAGGGGGAATGAGCAGTTCTTC	CASSPWGGRGNEQFF
NA	NA	TRBV18	TRBJ2-3	TGTGCCAGCTCACCACCGCAGGGTTCAGATACGCAGTATTTT	CASSPPQGSDTQYF
NA	TRBD2	TRBV15	TRBJ2-1	TGTGCCACCAGCACGACACTAGCGGTTTCCTACAATGAGCAGTTCTTC	CATSTTLAVSYNEQFF
NA	TRBD1	TRBV27	TRBJ1-6	TGTGCCAGCAGTTTAGACAGGGGGCAGAGGAATTCACCCCTCCACTTT	CASSLDRGQRNSPLHF
NA	NA	TRBV19	TRBJ1-2	TGTGCCAGTAATCGGGTTAACTATGGCTACACCTTC	CASNRVNYGYTF
NA	NA	TRBV29-1	TRBJ1-1	TGCAGCGTTGAAGATCGGGGACTGGGCATGAACACTGAAGCTTTCTTT	CSVEDRGLGMNTEAFF
NA	NA	TRBV10-3	TRBJ1-4	TGTGCCATCTCTCTCGGCGGATCTAATGAAAAACTGTTTTTT	CAISLGGSNEKLFF
NA	NA	TRBV21-1	TRBJ2-2	TGTGCCAGCAGCAAAGTAAGGGGGCTGGGCACCGGGGAGCTGTTTTTT	CASSKVRGLGTGELFF